This TCR beta chain comes out of a study of Graves' ophthalmopathy and Graves' hyperthyroidism. Study details: The blood sample was drawn at first diagnosis and before any treatment.

Study findings and constraints: Blood contained most expanded thyroid clonotypes exceeding 0.001 frequency.

For repertoire sequencing, the TCR beta CDR3 regions were amplified from RNA transcripts. Amplification began with first-round RT-PCR using HTBI primers, then second-round multiplex PCR was performed. TCRdb ran MiXCR on the multiplex PCR reads and lists one entry per CDR3 protein. The sample yields about 700,000 distinct CDR3 sequences, around 40% seen once. The CDR3 spans 14 residues. In germline, CDR1 is LNHDA, CDR2 SQIVND (reference sequence). Trimming cost V 7 bases and J 6 bases, with 16 bases left between them. This clonotype has more than one count but fewer than ten. Antigen unknown. The TCR was taken from an adult man with Graves' ophthalmopathy. The sequenced sample consisted of peripheral blood. The chain has TRBV19 and TRBJ1-5, with D perhaps TRBD1 (6 bases). The CDR3 region has the DNA TGTGCCAGTAAGAGGGGGGGGGGTAGTCAGCCCCAGCATTTT. Its translation: CASKRGGGSQPQHF.